This TCR beta chain was retrieved from a study of CD8+CD57+ T cells in acquired aplastic anemia. In the case of this clonotype: Its antigen is unidentified. Possible read error: a much larger clone is one base away.

The CDR3 is 13 amino acids. Germline V gene data show CDR1 as SGHRS and CDR2 as YFSETQ. The template for TCR beta VDJ and CDR3 sequence profiling was genomic DNA. TCRdb recomputed calls from the reads with MiXCR, one row per CDR3 protein. The sample includes 200,000 to 250,000 distinct CDR3 sequences, 34% of them seen just once. Study-level findings and limits: Some 28 CD8+ CDR3 sequences occurred in both the patients and the controls.

The genes are TRBV5-1 and TRBJ1-1; D remains unclear. The TCR was taken from a human donor in good health, serving as a control. The specimen sequenced was sorted CD4+, CD8+, or CD8+CD57+ T cells (not recorded which) from PBMCs. The CDR3 loop reads CASRTPPNTEASF. Written as DNA, the CDR3 is TGCGCCAGTCGAACACCACCTAACACTGAAGCTTCCTTT. Based on the CDR3 plus reference TRBV5-1 and TRBJ1-1, the full variable domain is KAGVTQTPRYLIKTRGQQVTLSCSPISGHRSVSWYQQTPGQGLQFLFEYFSETQRNKGNFPGRFSGRQFSNSRSEMNVSTLELGDSALYLCASRTPPNTEASFGQGTRLTVV.